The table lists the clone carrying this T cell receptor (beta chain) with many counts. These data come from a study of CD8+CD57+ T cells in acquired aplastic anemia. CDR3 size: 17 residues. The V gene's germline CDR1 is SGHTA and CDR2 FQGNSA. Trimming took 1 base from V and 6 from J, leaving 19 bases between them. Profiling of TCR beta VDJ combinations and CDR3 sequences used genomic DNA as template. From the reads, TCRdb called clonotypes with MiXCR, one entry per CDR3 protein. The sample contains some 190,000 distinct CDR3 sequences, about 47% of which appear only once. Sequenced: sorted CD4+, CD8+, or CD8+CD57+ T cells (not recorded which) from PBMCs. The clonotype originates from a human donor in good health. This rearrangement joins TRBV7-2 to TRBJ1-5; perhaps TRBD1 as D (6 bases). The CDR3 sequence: CASSLGGRGRPGQPQHF. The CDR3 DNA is TGTGCCAGCAGCTTAGGGGGTCGGGGGCGCCCCGGTCAGCCCCAGCATTTT.